This section outlines one T cell receptor (beta chain) sequence together with its context. Its antigen is as yet unknown. The table came from immunoSEQ multiplex PCR; TCRdb's copy has only in-frame clones and leaves some out. The sample records about 63,000 clones, roughly nine tenths being singletons. This record belongs to a study of OX40 agonist ivuxolimab in advanced cancers. Study context: Prior checkpoint blockade (anti-PD-1, anti-PD-L1 or anti-CTLA-4) was permitted; over 30% had it.

Drawing of blood for sampling happened at baseline, at cycle 4 day 1, and at cycle 7 day 1. This CDR3 region has 14 residues. The germline V and J ends were trimmed by 5 bases and 4 bases, with 12 bases remaining between them. Per germline, CDR1 SGHTA and CDR2 FQGTGA. Study results and limitations: On average, CD8+ T cells showed a greater number of expanded clones than CD4+.

The TCR comes from an adult with an advanced solid tumor such as melanoma, head and neck, liver or kidney cancer. Sequencing used CD4+ or CD8+ T cells sorted from blood, obtained in a trial of the OX40 agonist ivuxolimab. This chain joins TRBV7-3 and TRBJ2-1, with D tentatively TRBD2 (6 bases). CDR3 DNA: TGTGCCAGCAGCCCCAACGGGGGATACAATGAGCAGTTCTTC. Protein: CASSPNGGYNEQFF. The full variable domain, completed using reference TRBV7-3 and TRBJ2-1, is GAGVSQTPSNKVTEKGKYVELRCDPISGHTALYWYRQSLGQGPEFLIYFQGTGAADDSGLPNDRFFAVRPEGSVSTLKIQRTERGDSAVYLCASSPNGGYNEQFFGPGTRLTVL.